These 10 T cell receptor beta chains were all obtained from the same sample, sequenced in a study of OX40 agonist ivuxolimab in advanced cancers. Assay: immunoSEQ multiplex PCR; the TCRdb copy retains only in-frame clones and omits some. The sample has 40,000 to 45,000 clones, approximately 86% seen once; the top ten hold roughly 22%. This sample comprised CD4+ or CD8+ T cells sorted from blood, obtained in a trial of the OX40 agonist ivuxolimab. Source of these receptors: an adult with an advanced solid tumor such as melanoma, head and neck, liver or kidney cancer.

This clone was seen a single time. This chain joins TRBV7-9 and TRBJ2-1, with a possible D match to TRBD2 (7 bases). Deletions cut 2 bases from V and 4 bases from J, with 15 bases between. Germline V gene sequence: CDR1 SEHNR, CDR2 FQNEAQ (reference sequence). CDR3 length equals 16 residues. The CDR3 region has the DNA TGTGCCAGCAGCTTATCCTACGGGGGGCCTTACAATGAGCAGTTCTTC. It translates to CASSLSYGGPYNEQFF.

The gene calls are TRBV7-7 and TRBJ2-2, with TRBD1 matching 10 bases. The CDR3 is made up of 18 amino acids. The germline gives CDR1 SSHAT, CDR2 FNYEAQ (reference sequence). Unmatched junction bases numbered 10, after V lost 4 bases and J lost 2 bases. The DNA for the CDR3 is TGTGCCAGCAGCTCTTCAACCGGGACAGGGGCAAACACCGGGGAGCTGTTTTTT. Its protein is CASSSSTGTGANTGELFF.

The gene calls are TRBV7-9 and TRBJ1-5, with D possibly matching TRBD1 (5 bases). The germline gives CDR1 SEHNR, CDR2 FQNEAQ (reference sequence). With 3 bases removed from V and 4 bases from J, the gap between germline ends came to 10 bases. There are 14 residues in the CDR3. The chain's CDR3 is CASSFGGTNQPQHF. CDR3 DNA sequence: TGTGCCAGCAGCTTTGGAGGGACTAATCAGCCCCAGCATTTT.

The sample holds a few counts of this clone. This chain joins TRBV5-5 and TRBJ1-2, with D possibly TRBD1 on 5 matching bases. This CDR3 is 13 amino acids long. The V and J ends lost 1 base and 6 bases respectively, with 10 bases between them. Germline lookup yields CDR1 SGHKS and CDR2 YYEKEE (reference sequence). CDR3 protein: CASSLMGVDGYTF. The CDR3 DNA reads TGTGCCAGCAGCTTGATGGGGGTTGATGGCTACACCTTC.

The chain is built from TRBV30 and TRBJ2-1, with 11 bases lining up with TRBD2. V shed 5 bases and J 7 bases; nucleotides not matched to a gene: 7. This CDR3 has 14 amino acids. The V gene's germline CDR1 is GTSNPN and CDR2 SVGIG (reference sequence). The DNA of the CDR3 is TGTGCCTGGTTAGCGGGGGGGCCAGGAAATGAGCAGTTCTTC. Translation: CAWLAGGPGNEQFF.

The chain recombines TRBV29-1 with TRBJ2-4; D tentatively fits TRBD1 or TRBD2 (6 bases each). The V end was cut by 4 bases, the J end by 2 bases, with 18 bases between. Germline assignment: CDR1 SQVTM and CDR2 ANQGSEA. The CDR3 is made up of 16 amino acids. CDR3 in amino acids: CSVVMGGGGTKNIQYF. The CDR3 region has the DNA TGCAGCGTTGTGATGGGGGGCGGAGGGACCAAAAACATTCAGTACTTC.

This rearrangement joins TRBV7-8 to TRBJ1-1; D remains unclear. V lost 1 base and J lost 3, with 9 bases in between. The CDR3 sequence is 14 residues long. Germline V gives CDR1 SGHVS, CDR2 FQNEAQ. The CDR3 reads CASSLGGDYTEAFF. Here the CDR3 DNA reads TGTGCCAGCAGCTTAGGAGGAGACTACACTGAAGCTTTCTTT.

The CDR3 DNA is TGTGCCAGCAGCTTAGATCAAGTTAATGAGCAGTTCTTC. It encodes CASSLDQVNEQFF. The chain has TRBV11-2 and TRBJ2-1; no reliable D call. The germline V gene has CDR1 SGHAT and CDR2 FQNNGV. The CDR3 is made up of 13 amino acids. Trimming pared 0 bases from V and 7 bases from J, leaving 7 bases between.

The genes are TRBV5-1 and TRBJ2-3; TRBD1 matches 12 bases. This CDR3 spans 16 amino acids. Germline CDR1 is SGHRS and CDR2 is YFSETQ. With 4 bases clipped from V and 5 bases from J, the junction kept 8 bases outside the gene matches. Here the CDR3 DNA reads TGCGCCAGCAGCGACCGGGACAGGGGGCTTGAAGATACGCAGTATTTT. It specifies CASSDRDRGLEDTQYF. Full variable domain (rest looked up from reference TRBV5-1 and TRBJ2-3): KAGVTQTPRYLIKTRGQQVTLSCSPISGHRSVSWYQQTPGQGLQFLFEYFSETQRNKGNFPGRFSGRQFSNSRSEMNVSTLELGDSALYLCASSDRDRGLEDTQYFGPGTRLTVL.

This clone has only one observation. The chain carries TRBV25-1 and TRBJ1-2; 8 bases line up with TRBD1. The CDR3 is 12 amino acids. V lost 9 bases to trimming and J lost 5 bases; unmatched junction nucleotides: 5. From germline, CDR1 is MGHDK and CDR2 SYGVNS. The CDR3 bases are TGTGCCAGTGAGGGGACAGGTTATGGCTACACCTTC. Translation gives CASEGTGYGYTF.